This passage covers 24 T cell receptor beta chains from one sample sequenced in a study of OX40 agonist ivuxolimab in advanced cancers. Data came from immunoSEQ multiplex PCR; TCRdb stores just in-frame clones and leaves some out. Here the sample spans under 25,000 clones, roughly 89% being singletons. The specimen comprised CD4+ or CD8+ T cells sorted from blood, sampled in a trial of the OX40 agonist ivuxolimab. Receptors originate from an adult with an advanced solid tumor such as melanoma, head and neck, liver or kidney cancer.

V usage is TRBV2 and J usage is TRBJ1-6; D is uncertain. There are 15 residues in the CDR3. V was trimmed by 3 bases and J by 3 bases, leaving 9 bases between them. Germline CDR1 reads SNHLY; CDR2 reads FYNNEI. The CDR3 sequence: CASSEAGIYNSPLHF. DNA of the CDR3: TGTGCCAGCAGTGAGGCAGGAATCTATAATTCACCCCTCCACTTT.

The chain has TRBV7-3 and TRBJ2-3; the D gene is possibly TRBD2 (5 bases). Germline lookup yields CDR1 SGHTA and CDR2 FQGTGA. CDR3 length: 15 amino acids. Trimming took off 5 bases at V and 2 bases at J, with 14 bases between the two ends. CDR3 in DNA: TGTGCCAGCAGCCCTACCGGGGATGTCACAGATACGCAGTATTTT. Protein: CASSPTGDVTDTQYF.

This clone was observed a few times. The chain couples TRBV21-1 to TRBJ1-5. TRBV21-1 has pseudogene status. The CDR3 spans 13 residues. CDR3 in amino acids: CARSSGGNQPQHF. The CDR3 nucleotides read TGTGCCCGGAGCTCCGGTGGCAATCAGCCCCAGCATTTT.

The chain joins TRBV19 to TRBJ2-7, with 7 bases aligning to TRBD2. The junction had 9 bases not matched to a gene; V was cut back by 4 bases and J by 6 bases. Germline loops: CDR1 LNHDA, CDR2 SQIVND (reference sequence). CDR3 length equals 14 residues. The CDR3 nucleotides are TGTGCCAGTAGTACGCAAGCGGGGAGGGTCGAGCAGTACTTC. This gives the protein CASSTQAGRVEQYF. Variable domain in full (rest from reference TRBV19 and TRBJ2-7): DGGITQSPKYLFRKEGQNVTLSCEQNLNHDAMYWYRQDPGQGLRLIYYSQIVNDFQKGDIAEGYSVSREKKESFPLTVTSAQKNPTAFYLCASSTQAGRVEQYFGPGTRLTVT.

The chain employs TRBV19 and TRBJ1-6; D is undetermined. The CDR3 loop spans 12 amino acids. The V and J ends lost 3 bases and 9 bases respectively, with 6 bases between them. The V gene's germline CDR1 is LNHDA and CDR2 SQIVND (reference sequence). CDR3 residues: CASSIGSSPLHF. The CDR3 DNA reads TGTGCCAGTAGTATTGGTAGTTCACCCCTCCACTTT.

The CDR3 reads CASSSRTSGGRYEQYF. For the CDR3, the DNA is TGTGCCAGCAGCTCACGGACTAGCGGGGGTCGTTACGAGCAGTACTTC. The chain links TRBV7-2 to TRBJ2-7, with TRBD2 identical over 13 bases. This CDR3 has 16 amino acids. Germline V gene data show CDR1 as SGHTA and CDR2 as FQGNSA. After removal of 4 bases from V and 4 bases from J, the junction contained 7 bases not matched to a gene.

V is TRBV18 and J is TRBJ2-7, with 9 bases that match TRBD1. There are 14 residues in the CDR3. V lost 6 bases and J lost 7; bases outside the gene matches: 10. Germline V gives CDR1 KGHSH, CDR2 LQKENI. The CDR3 DNA reads TGTGCCAGCTCGTCCGGGACAGGGAAGGGGGAGCAGTACTTC. This sequence encodes CASSSGTGKGEQYF.

The chain couples TRBV6-5 to TRBJ2-2, with D possibly TRBD1 on 6 matching bases. Germline V gene sequence: CDR1 MNHEY, CDR2 SVGAGI. The CDR3 consists of 13 residues. The CDR3 sequence is CATYREYTGELFF. CDR3 bases: TGTGCTACCTACAGGGAGTACACCGGGGAGCTGTTTTTT.

This clone was detected a few times. V gene TRBV18 combines with J gene TRBJ2-2; D gene unclear. The ends were cut back, 3 bases at V and 4 bases at J, with 6 bases in the middle. CDR1 KGHSH and CDR2 LQKENI come from the germline V gene. CDR3 length equals 13 residues. The CDR3 region is CASSPSTTGELFF. Written as DNA, the CDR3 is TGTGCCAGCTCACCGAGCACCACCGGGGAGCTGTTTTTT.

The chain has TRBV5-5 and TRBJ1-1; a weak D match, TRBD1 (5 bases). The V and J ends lost 0 bases and 6 bases respectively, with 12 bases between them. Germline loops: CDR1 SGHKS, CDR2 YYEKEE (reference sequence). This CDR3 is 14 amino acids long. CDR3: CASSLAPVGAEAFF. CDR3 nucleotide sequence: TGTGCCAGCAGCTTGGCACCTGTGGGGGCTGAAGCTTTCTTT.

The V gene is TRBV5-1, the J gene TRBJ2-3; the D gene is possibly TRBD2 (5 bases). The CDR3 is 15 amino acids. The ends were cut back, 5 bases at V and 2 bases at J, with 15 bases in the middle. Germline V gene data show CDR1 as SGHRS and CDR2 as YFSETQ. CDR3 in DNA: TGCGCCAGCAGTCCCCAAGGAGGCCACACAGATACGCAGTATTTT. It translates to CASSPQGGHTDTQYF.

The rearrangement joins TRBV5-1 to TRBJ1-1, with D possibly matching TRBD1 (6 bases). V lost 4 bases, J lost 7 bases, and 17 bases lay in between. The CDR3 extends over 14 amino acids. Germline V lookup: CDR1 SGHRS, CDR2 YFSETQ. The CDR3: CASSVGQGLDEAFF. CDR3 DNA sequence: TGCGCCAGCAGCGTTGGGCAGGGGCTGGATGAAGCTTTCTTT.

This chain links TRBV7-8 with TRBJ1-1; no reliable D call. Trimming stripped 5 bases from V and 3 bases from J, with 13 bases between. The germline gives CDR1 SGHVS, CDR2 FQNEAQ. This CDR3 is 14 amino acids long. CDR3: CASSPNGLHTEAFF. CDR3 DNA: TGTGCCAGCAGCCCGAACGGGCTACACACTGAAGCTTTCTTT.

This clone was seen once. This chain links TRBV2 with TRBJ1-1, with TRBD1 matching over 8 bases. Germline lookup yields CDR1 SNHLY and CDR2 FYNNEI. The CDR3 sequence is 14 residues long. V was pared by 3 bases and J by 4 bases, with 4 bases of the junction left unmatched. In nucleotides, the CDR3 is TGTGCCAGCAGTGAGTCAGGGGGCGTCACTGAAGCTTTCTTT. Encoded protein: CASSESGGVTEAFF.

The chain uses TRBV5-1 and TRBJ2-1; no reliable D call. The length of the CDR3 is 13 residues. V gave up 0 bases and J gave up 5 bases, with 6 bases separating them. Germline CDR1 reads SGHRS; CDR2 reads YFSETQ. The CDR3 loop is CASSLEVNNEQFF. CDR3 sequence (DNA): TGCGCCAGCAGCTTGGAGGTAAACAATGAGCAGTTCTTC.

The genes are TRBV7-2 and TRBJ2-1; 9 positions match TRBD2. The junction had 7 bases not matched to a gene; V was cut back by 3 bases and J by 7 bases. The CDR3 runs to 15 residues. Germline V gene sequence: CDR1 SGHTA, CDR2 FQGNSA. The CDR3 region is CASSLYAGGHNEQFF. The CDR3 DNA follows: TGTGCCAGCAGCTTGTATGCGGGGGGGCATAATGAGCAGTTCTTC.

The chain is built from TRBV10-3 and TRBJ2-1; no firm D call. The CDR3 contains 14 residues. Trimming left V 1 base short and J 7 bases short, with 11 bases between. Looked up from germline, CDR1 is ENHRY and CDR2 is SYGVKD. The DNA for the CDR3 is TGTGCCATCAGTGAGTTACATTCCCCTAATGAGCAGTTCTTC. Its protein product is CAISELHSPNEQFF.

This rearrangement joins TRBV7-2 to TRBJ1-1; D perhaps matches TRBD1 (6 bases). This CDR3 contains 15 residues. V was shortened by 5 bases and J by 0 bases, with 13 bases between the two germline ends. Germline CDR1 reads SGHTA; CDR2 reads FQGNSA. The CDR3 here is CASSRDNRMNTEAFF. In nucleotides, the CDR3 is TGTGCCAGCAGCCGGGACAATCGGATGAACACTGAAGCTTTCTTT.

This clone was seen a handful of times. This chain joins TRBV30 and TRBJ2-7, with D uncertain. This CDR3 spans 9 amino acids. Germline CDR1 and CDR2: GTSNPN and SVGIG (reference sequence). Trimming took off 4 bases at V and 6 bases at J, with 4 bases between the two ends. The CDR3 DNA follows: TGTGCCTGGATTGGCGAGCAGTACTTC. Residues: CAWIGEQYF.

The chain joins TRBV27 to TRBJ1-1; D call uncertain. Germline V gene sequence: CDR1 MNHEY, CDR2 SMNVEV (reference sequence). There are 14 residues in the CDR3. V was pared by 4 bases and J by 2 bases, with 11 bases between. The CDR3 here is CASSSPTVNTEAFF. CDR3 coding DNA: TGTGCCAGCAGTTCCCCGACGGTAAACACTGAAGCTTTCTTT.

The chain uses TRBV18 and TRBJ2-1, with D perhaps matching TRBD2 (6 bases). Deletions cut 7 bases from V and 2 bases from J, with 15 bases between. Germline CDR1 KGHSH, CDR2 LQKENI. CDR3 size: 15 residues. CDR3: CASLAGTPTYNEQFF. DNA of the CDR3: TGTGCCAGCTTGGCCGGGACTCCGACCTACAATGAGCAGTTCTTC.

The chain employs TRBV6-6 and TRBJ2-7; 9 positions agree with TRBD1. V shed 5 bases, J shed 5 bases, and the junction held 10 bases outside the gene matches. In germline, CDR1 is MNHNY, CDR2 SVGAGI (reference sequence). The CDR3 has 15 residues. This CDR3 reads CASSPPGQGDHEQYF. The CDR3, as DNA: TGTGCCAGCAGTCCCCCGGGACAGGGAGACCACGAGCAGTACTTC.

This clone showed up just a few times. In DNA form, the CDR3 reads TGTGCCAGCAGCCTCGGGGTCGGTGGCACTGAAGCTTTCTTT. Its protein is CASSLGVGGTEAFF. V usage is TRBV7-8 and J usage is TRBJ1-1; D remains unclear. Trimming cost V 5 bases and J 4 bases, with 14 bases left between them. Germline V gives CDR1 SGHVS, CDR2 FQNEAQ. The CDR3 loop spans 14 amino acids. The entire variable domain, with the rest obtained from reference TRBV7-8 and TRBJ1-1, is as follows: GAGVSQSPRYKVAKRGQDVALRCDPISGHVSLFWYQQALGQGPEFLTYFQNEAQLDKSGLPSDRFFAERPEGSVSTLKIQRTQQEDSAVYLCASSLGVGGTEAFFGQGTRLTVV.

The J gene is TRBJ1-3, the V gene TRBV6-5; no clear D gene. With 6 bases removed from V and 0 bases from J, the gap between germline ends came to 9 bases. Germline CDR1 is MNHEY and CDR2 is SVGAGI. The CDR3 runs 14 residues. The CDR3 bases are TGTGCCAGCAGCTCCATTAGCTCTGGAAACACCATATATTTT. This gives the protein CASSSISSGNTIYF.